The sequence of this T cell receptor (beta chain) was determined in a study of neoadjuvant anti-PD-1 for oral cavity cancer. Study at large: Patients without progression got a fourth dose around day 43.

Blood cells were analyzed directly, without culture or expansion. PBMC libraries mostly used approximately 500 ng of input genomic DNA, with six replicates per sample. TCRdb keeps only in-frame clones here, not all; method: immunoSEQ multiplex PCR. The table shows 60,000 to 80,000 clones, with around 85% occurring only once. The sample was PBMCs, taken before nivolumab (anti-PD-1) treatment. This sequence was found in a person aged 40 to 85 with oral cavity squamous cell carcinoma.

The CDR3 reads CASSPTPETYEQYF. The CDR3 DNA reads TGTGCCAGCAGCCCGACCCCAGAGACCTACGAGCAGTACTTC. The V gene is TRBV7-6, the J gene TRBJ2-7, with D uncertain. V lost 5 bases, J lost 2 bases, and 13 bases lay in between. Germline lookup yields CDR1 SGHVS and CDR2 FNYEAQ. The CDR3 is made up of 14 amino acids.